The rows below give T cell receptor beta chains drawn from one sample of a study of blood T cell repertoires in COVID-19. Profiled with immunoSEQ multiplex PCR; TCRdb holds only in-frame clones, not every one. The top ten hold approximately 7.1% of the sample, which has roughly 180,000 clones, roughly 80% seen once. The sample was peripheral blood. All receptors derive from a human donor in a cohort sampled during active COVID-19. The CDR3 runs from the conserved cysteine through the conserved F or W. The D gene is left open where the match is weak. Clone size, where shown, is once, few, many, or a class for clones that have expanded.

clone_size j_call d_call v_call cdr3_aa cdr3_nt
- TRBJ1-2 - TRBV4-1 CASSQAREPRVNYGYTF TGCGCCAGCAGCCAAGCGAGGGAGCCCCGAGTCAACTATGGCTACACCTTC
- TRBJ1-1 - TRBV18 CASSVTGLDDTEAFF TGTGCCAGCTCAGTTACAGGGTTGGACGACACTGAAGCTTTCTTT
- TRBJ1-1 - TRBV15 CATAGQNTEAFF TGTGCCACAGCGGGGCAGAACACTGAAGCTTTCTTT
- TRBJ2-7 - TRBV12-3/TRBV12-4 CASSFDRSYEQYF TGTGCCAGCAGTTTCGACAGGAGCTACGAGCAGTACTTC
few TRBJ1-1 - TRBV5-1 CASSLSPGRNTEAFF TGCGCCAGCAGCTTGTCTCCAGGGCGGAACACTGAAGCTTTCTTT
- TRBJ1-2 TRBD1 TRBV11-2 CASSYTGVGYTF TGTGCCAGCAGCTATACAGGGGTTGGCTACACCTTC
- TRBJ2-7 TRBD1 TRBV10-3 CAIREGDSYEQYF TGTGCCATCAGGGAAGGGGACAGCTACGAGCAGTACTTC
- TRBJ2-7 TRBD2 TRBV27 CASSLSPSGVEQYF TGTGCCAGCAGTTTATCGCCTAGCGGGGTCGAGCAGTACTTC
many TRBJ2-6 TRBD1 TRBV27 CASSHTGGLLSGANVLTF TGTGCCAGCAGTCACACAGGGGGCTTACTCTCTGGGGCCAACGTCCTGACTTTC
- TRBJ2-7 TRBD1 TRBV6-6 CASGSGQGIEQYF TGTGCCAGCGGCTCGGGACAGGGTATCGAGCAGTACTTC
- TRBJ2-7 - TRBV15 CATSRRPVVYEQYF TGTGCCACCAGCAGACGCCCAGTTGTCTACGAGCAGTACTTC
- TRBJ1-1 TRBD1 TRBV6-5 CASSRRTGRGTEAFF TGTGCCAGCAGCCGTAGGACAGGACGAGGCACTGAAGCTTTCTTT
- TRBJ1-5 TRBD1 TRBV20-1 CSASRTGYSNQPQHF TGCAGTGCTAGTCGGACAGGGTATAGCAATCAGCCCCAGCATTTT
- TRBJ2-7 - TRBV18 CASSPRSGSNSYEQYF TGTGCCAGCTCACCACGTAGCGGTTCAAATTCCTACGAGCAGTACTTC
- TRBJ2-7 - TRBV4-1 CASSQKLVTYEQYF TGCGCCAGCAGCCAAAAACTAGTTACCTACGAGCAGTACTTC
- TRBJ2-7 TRBD1 TRBV2 CASSRDSTYEQYF TGTGCCAGCAGCCGGGACAGTACCTACGAGCAGTACTTC
- TRBJ1-6 - TRBV5-5 CASSRRGSNSPLHF TGTGCCAGCAGCCGACGAGGGTCAAATTCACCCCTCCACTTT
- TRBJ1-1 TRBD1 TRBV18 CASSPDRGSTEAFF TGTGCCAGCTCACCGGACAGGGGTAGCACTGAAGCTTTCTTT
- TRBJ2-3 - TRBV6-6 CASSRGTDTQYF TGTGCCAGCTCCAGGGGAACAGATACGCAGTATTTT
- TRBJ1-2 TRBD1 TRBV7-9 CASSLGAWDSRYGYTF TGTGCCAGCAGCTTAGGGGCCTGGGACAGCCGATATGGCTACACCTTC
- TRBJ2-7 - TRBV3-1/TRBV3-2 CASSPRGYEQYF TGTGCCAGCAGCCCCCGAGGGTACGAGCAGTACTTC
- TRBJ1-5 - TRBV3-1/TRBV3-2 CASSPEALNQPQHF TGTGCCAGCAGCCCAGAGGCCCTCAATCAGCCCCAGCATTTT
- TRBJ1-2 - TRBV13 CASTLVPANYGYTF TGTGCCAGCACCTTAGTCCCAGCTAACTATGGCTACACCTTC
- TRBJ1-2 TRBD1 TRBV30 CAWASGDRETHGYTF TGTGCCTGGGCCAGCGGAGACAGGGAAACTCATGGCTACACCTTC
- TRBJ1-1 TRBD1 TRBV13 CASSTGATEAFF TGTGCCAGCAGCACAGGGGCTACTGAAGCTTTCTTT
- TRBJ1-4 - TRBV7-9 CASSLSTTNEKLFF TGTGCCAGCAGCTTAAGCACAACTAATGAAAAACTGTTTTTT
once TRBJ1-2 - TRBV3-1/TRBV3-2 CASSRQENYGYTF TGTGCCAGCAGCCGACAGGAGAACTATGGCTACACCTTC